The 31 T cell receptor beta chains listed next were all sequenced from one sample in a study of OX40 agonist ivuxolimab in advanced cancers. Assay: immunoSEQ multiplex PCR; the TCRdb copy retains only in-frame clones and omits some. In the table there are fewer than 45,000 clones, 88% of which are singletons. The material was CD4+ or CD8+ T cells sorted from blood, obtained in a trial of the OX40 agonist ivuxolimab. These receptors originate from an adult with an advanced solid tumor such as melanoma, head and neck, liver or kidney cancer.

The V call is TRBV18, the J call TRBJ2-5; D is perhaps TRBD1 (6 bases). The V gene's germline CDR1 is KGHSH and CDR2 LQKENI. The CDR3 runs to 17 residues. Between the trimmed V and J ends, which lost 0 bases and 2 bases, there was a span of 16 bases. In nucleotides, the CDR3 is TGTGCCAGCTCACCACCGGTTCCACAGGGTGGACAAGAGACCCAGTACTTC. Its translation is CASSPPVPQGGQETQYF.

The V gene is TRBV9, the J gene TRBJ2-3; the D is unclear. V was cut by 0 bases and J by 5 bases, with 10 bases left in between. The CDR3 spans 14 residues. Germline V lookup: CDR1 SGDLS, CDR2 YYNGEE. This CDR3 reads CASSVEGKIDTQYF. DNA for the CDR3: TGTGCCAGCAGCGTAGAAGGGAAGATAGATACGCAGTATTTT.

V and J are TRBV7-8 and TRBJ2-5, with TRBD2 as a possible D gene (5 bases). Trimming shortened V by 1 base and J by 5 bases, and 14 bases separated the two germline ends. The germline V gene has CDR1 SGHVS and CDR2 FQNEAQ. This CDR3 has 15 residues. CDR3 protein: CASSLVRGIGETQYF. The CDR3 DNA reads TGTGCCAGCAGCTTAGTTCGGGGAATCGGGGAGACCCAGTACTTC.

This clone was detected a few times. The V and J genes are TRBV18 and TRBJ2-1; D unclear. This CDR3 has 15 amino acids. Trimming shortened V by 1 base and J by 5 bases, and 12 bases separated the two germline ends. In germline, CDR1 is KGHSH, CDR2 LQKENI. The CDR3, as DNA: TGTGCCAGCTCACCACTAGAGAACAGAGACAATGAGCAGTTCTTC. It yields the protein CASSPLENRDNEQFF.

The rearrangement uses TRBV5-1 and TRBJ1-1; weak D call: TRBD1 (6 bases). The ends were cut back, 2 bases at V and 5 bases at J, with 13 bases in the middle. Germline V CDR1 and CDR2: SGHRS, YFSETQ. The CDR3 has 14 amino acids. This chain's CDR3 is CASSFRGAGTEAFF. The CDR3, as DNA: TGCGCCAGCAGCTTCCGGGGGGCTGGGACTGAAGCTTTCTTT.

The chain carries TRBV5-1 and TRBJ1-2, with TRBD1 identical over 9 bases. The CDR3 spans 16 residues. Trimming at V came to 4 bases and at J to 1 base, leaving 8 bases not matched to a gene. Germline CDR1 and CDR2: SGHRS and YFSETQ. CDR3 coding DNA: TGCGCCAGCAGCCTGGGGACAGGGAGGGATAACTATGGCTACACCTTC. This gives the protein CASSLGTGRDNYGYTF. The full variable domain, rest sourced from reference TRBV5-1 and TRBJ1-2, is KAGVTQTPRYLIKTRGQQVTLSCSPISGHRSVSWYQQTPGQGLQFLFEYFSETQRNKGNFPGRFSGRQFSNSRSEMNVSTLELGDSALYLCASSLGTGRDNYGYTFGSGTRLTVV.

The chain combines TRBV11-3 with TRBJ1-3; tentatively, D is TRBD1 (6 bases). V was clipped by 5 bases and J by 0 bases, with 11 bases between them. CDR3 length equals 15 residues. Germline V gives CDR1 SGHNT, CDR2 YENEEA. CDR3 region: CASSLTGTSGNTIYF. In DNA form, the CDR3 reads TGTGCCAGCAGCCTAACAGGGACCTCTGGAAACACCATATATTTT.

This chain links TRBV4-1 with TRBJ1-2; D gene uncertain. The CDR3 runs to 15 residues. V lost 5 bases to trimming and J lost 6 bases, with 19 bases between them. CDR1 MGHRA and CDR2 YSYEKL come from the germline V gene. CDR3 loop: CASSFREAPADGYTF. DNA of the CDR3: TGCGCCAGCAGCTTTCGAGAGGCCCCGGCGGATGGCTACACCTTC.

Written as DNA, the CDR3 is TGTGCCAGCCTCGGGGTAATCGGGAACACCATATATTTT. It translates to CASLGVIGNTIYF. The chain links TRBV28 to TRBJ1-3; D uncertain. The CDR3 covers 13 residues. Between the trimmed V and J ends, which lost 8 bases and 7 bases, there was a span of 15 bases. CDR1 and CDR2 (germline): MDHEN, SYDVKM.

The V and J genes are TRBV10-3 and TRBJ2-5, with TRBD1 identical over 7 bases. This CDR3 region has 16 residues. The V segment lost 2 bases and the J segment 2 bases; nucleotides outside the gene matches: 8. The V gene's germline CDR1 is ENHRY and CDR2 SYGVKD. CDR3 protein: CAISERVVRGQETQYF. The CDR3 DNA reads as TGTGCCATCAGTGAGAGAGTAGTCAGGGGGCAAGAGACCCAGTACTTC.

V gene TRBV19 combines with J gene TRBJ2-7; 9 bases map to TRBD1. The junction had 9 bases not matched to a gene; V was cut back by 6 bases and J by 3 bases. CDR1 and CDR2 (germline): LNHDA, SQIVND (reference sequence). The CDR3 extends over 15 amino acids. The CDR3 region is CASSFGTGYFYEQYF. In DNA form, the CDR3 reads TGTGCCAGTAGCTTCGGGACAGGGTATTTCTACGAGCAGTACTTC.

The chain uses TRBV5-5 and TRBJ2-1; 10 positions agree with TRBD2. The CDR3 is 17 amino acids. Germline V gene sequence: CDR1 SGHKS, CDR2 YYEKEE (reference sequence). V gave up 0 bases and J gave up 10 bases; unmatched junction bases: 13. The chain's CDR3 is CASSLVLRLAGATEQFF. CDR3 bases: TGTGCCAGCAGCTTGGTGCTCCGGCTAGCGGGGGCTACGGAGCAGTTCTTC.

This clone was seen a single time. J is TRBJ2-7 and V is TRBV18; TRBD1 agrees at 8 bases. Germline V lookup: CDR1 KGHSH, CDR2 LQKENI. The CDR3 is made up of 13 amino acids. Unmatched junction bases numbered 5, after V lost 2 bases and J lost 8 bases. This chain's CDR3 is CASSPSDRAQQYF. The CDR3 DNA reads TGTGCCAGCTCACCATCGGACAGGGCCCAGCAGTACTTC.

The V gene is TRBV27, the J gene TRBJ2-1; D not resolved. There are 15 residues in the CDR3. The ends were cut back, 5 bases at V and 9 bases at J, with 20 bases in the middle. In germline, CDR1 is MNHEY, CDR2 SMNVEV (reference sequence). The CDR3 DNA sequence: TGTGCCAGCAGTCGCCCGGGCACCGGGCGGCGTGAGCAGTTCTTC. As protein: CASSRPGTGRREQFF.

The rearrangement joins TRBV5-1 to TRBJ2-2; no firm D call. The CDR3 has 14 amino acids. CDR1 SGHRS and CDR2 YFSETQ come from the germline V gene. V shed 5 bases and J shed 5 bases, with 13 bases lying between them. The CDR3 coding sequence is TGCGCCAGCAGAGTATTAGCCGATACCGGGGAGCTGTTTTTT. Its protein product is CASRVLADTGELFF.

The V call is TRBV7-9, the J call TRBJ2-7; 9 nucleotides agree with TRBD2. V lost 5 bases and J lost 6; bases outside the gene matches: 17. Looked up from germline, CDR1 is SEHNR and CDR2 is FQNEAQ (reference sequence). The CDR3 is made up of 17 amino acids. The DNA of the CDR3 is TGTGCCAGCAGCACCACCGCCTCCGGGACTAGCCTCAGCGAGCAGTACTTC. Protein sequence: CASSTTASGTSLSEQYF. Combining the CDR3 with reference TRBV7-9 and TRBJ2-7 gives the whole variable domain DTGVSQNPRHKITKRGQNVTFRCDPISEHNRLYWYRQTLGQGPEFLTYFQNEAQLEKSRLLSDRFSAERPKGSFSTLEIQRTEQGDSAMYLCASSTTASGTSLSEQYFGPGTRLTVT.

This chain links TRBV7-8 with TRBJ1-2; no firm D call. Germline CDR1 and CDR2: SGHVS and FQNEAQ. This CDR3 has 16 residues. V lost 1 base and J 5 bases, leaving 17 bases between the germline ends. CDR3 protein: CASSLVPDLVGYGYTF. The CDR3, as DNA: TGTGCCAGCAGCTTAGTGCCAGATTTGGTCGGATATGGCTACACCTTC.

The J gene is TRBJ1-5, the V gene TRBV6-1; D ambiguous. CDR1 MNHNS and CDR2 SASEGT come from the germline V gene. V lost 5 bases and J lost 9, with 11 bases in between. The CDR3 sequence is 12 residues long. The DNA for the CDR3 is TGTGCCAGCAGTTTCCCCCGGGCGCCCCAGCATTTT. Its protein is CASSFPRAPQHF.

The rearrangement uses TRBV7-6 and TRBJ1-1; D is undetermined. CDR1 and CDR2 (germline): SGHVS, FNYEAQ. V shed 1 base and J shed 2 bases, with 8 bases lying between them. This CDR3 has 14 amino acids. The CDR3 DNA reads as TGTGCCAGCAGCTTAGAACTCTTTAACACTGAAGCTTTCTTT. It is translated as CASSLELFNTEAFF.

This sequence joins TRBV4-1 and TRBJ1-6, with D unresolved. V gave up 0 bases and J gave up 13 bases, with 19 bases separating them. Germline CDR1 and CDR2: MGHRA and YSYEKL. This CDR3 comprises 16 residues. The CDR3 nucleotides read TGCGCCAGCAGCCAAGATCCCGGGCAGCCCTTATTTCCCCTCCACTTT. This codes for CASSQDPGQPLFPLHF.

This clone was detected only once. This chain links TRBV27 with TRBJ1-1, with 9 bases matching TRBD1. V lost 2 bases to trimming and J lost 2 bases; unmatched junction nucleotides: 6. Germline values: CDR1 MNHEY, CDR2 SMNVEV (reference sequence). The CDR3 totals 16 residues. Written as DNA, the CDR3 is TGTGCCAGCAGTTTACCCCCGACAGGGGGTAACACTGAAGCTTTCTTT. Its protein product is CASSLPPTGGNTEAFF.

The CDR3 DNA reads as TGTGCCTCAGGGGGGGCCTTTGATACGCAGTATTTT. It specifies CASGGAFDTQYF. The chain is built from TRBV6-5 and TRBJ2-3; D possibly matches TRBD1 or TRBD2 (7 bases each). Germline-derived CDR1 and CDR2 are MNHEY and SVGAGI. The CDR3 length is 12 residues. V lost 11 bases to trimming and J lost 6 bases, with 15 bases between them.

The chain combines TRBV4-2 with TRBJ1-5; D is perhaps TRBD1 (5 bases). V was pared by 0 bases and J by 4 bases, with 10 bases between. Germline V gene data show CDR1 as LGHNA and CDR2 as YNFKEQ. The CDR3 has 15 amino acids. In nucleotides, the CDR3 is TGTGCCAGCAGCCAAGATCGGGGGTGGAATCAGCCCCAGCATTTT. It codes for CASSQDRGWNQPQHF.

The CDR3 DNA sequence: TGTGCCAGCAGTGGGGGTTTCCGGGGAAGCAATGAGCAGTTCTTC. This codes for CASSGGFRGSNEQFF. This chain joins TRBV28 and TRBJ2-1; D might be TRBD1 or TRBD2, each matching 5 bases. V lost 5 bases and J 6 bases, leaving 17 bases between the germline ends. The CDR3 totals 15 residues. Germline-derived CDR1 and CDR2 are MDHEN and SYDVKM.

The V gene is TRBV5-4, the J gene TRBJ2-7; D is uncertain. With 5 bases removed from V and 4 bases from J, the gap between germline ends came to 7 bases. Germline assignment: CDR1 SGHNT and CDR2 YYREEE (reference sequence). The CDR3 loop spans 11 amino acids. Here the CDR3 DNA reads TGTGCCAGCAGTGACTCTTACGAGCAGTACTTC. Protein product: CASSDSYEQYF.

The CDR3 sequence is CASSLTDRGYEQYF. The CDR3 DNA reads as TGTGCCAGCAGTCTAACGGACAGGGGCTACGAGCAGTACTTC. The chain carries TRBV6-6 and TRBJ2-7; 9 bases map to TRBD1. J gave up 3 bases and V 5 bases, and 5 bases lay outside the gene matches. Germline V lookup: CDR1 MNHNY, CDR2 SVGAGI (reference sequence). The CDR3 totals 14 residues.

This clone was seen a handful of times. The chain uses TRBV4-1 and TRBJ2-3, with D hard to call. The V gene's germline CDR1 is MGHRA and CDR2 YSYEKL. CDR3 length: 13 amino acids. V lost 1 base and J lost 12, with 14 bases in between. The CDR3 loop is CASSQAVRLVQYF. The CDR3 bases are TGCGCCAGCAGCCAAGCAGTTAGGCTGGTTCAGTATTTT.

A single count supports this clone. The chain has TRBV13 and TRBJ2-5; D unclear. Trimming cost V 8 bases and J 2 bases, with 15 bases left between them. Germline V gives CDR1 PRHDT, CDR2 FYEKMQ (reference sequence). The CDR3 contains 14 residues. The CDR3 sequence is CASGPRLRQETQYF. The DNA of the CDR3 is TGTGCCAGCGGCCCTCGGCTGCGGCAAGAGACCCAGTACTTC.

CDR3 in amino acids: CASSWPSGLGANVLTF. As DNA, the CDR3 is TGTGCCAGCAGCTGGCCCTCGGGCCTCGGGGCCAACGTCCTGACTTTC. This sequence joins TRBV7-9 and TRBJ2-6; no reliable D call. Trimming shortened V by 4 bases and J by 4 bases, and 14 bases separated the two germline ends. Germline V gives CDR1 SEHNR, CDR2 FQNEAQ (reference sequence). The CDR3 loop spans 16 amino acids.

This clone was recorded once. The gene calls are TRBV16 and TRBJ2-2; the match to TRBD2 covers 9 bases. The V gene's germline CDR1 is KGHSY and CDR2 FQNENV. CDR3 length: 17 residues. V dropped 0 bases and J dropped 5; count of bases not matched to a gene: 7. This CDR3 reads CASSQSLGTSRTGELFF. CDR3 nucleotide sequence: TGTGCCAGCAGCCAATCGCTGGGGACTAGCCGAACCGGGGAGCTGTTTTTT.

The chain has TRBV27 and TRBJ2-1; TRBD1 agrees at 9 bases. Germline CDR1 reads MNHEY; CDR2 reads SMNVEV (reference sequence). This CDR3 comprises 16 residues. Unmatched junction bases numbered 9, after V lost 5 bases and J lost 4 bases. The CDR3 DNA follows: TGTGCCAGCAGTCCAGCAGACAGGGGGAGTTACAATGAGCAGTTCTTC. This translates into CASSPADRGSYNEQFF.